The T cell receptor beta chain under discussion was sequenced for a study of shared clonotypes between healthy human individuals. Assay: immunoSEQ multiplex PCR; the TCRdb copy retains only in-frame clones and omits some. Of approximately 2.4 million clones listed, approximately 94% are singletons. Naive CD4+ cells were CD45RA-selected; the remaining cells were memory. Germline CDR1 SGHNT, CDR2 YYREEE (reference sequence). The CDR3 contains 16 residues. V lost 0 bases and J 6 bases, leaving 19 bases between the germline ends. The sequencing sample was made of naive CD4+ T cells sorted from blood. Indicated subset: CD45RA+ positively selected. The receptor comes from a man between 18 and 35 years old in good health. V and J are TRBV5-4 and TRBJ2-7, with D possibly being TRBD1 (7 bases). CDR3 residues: CASSLAGAGGNIEQYF. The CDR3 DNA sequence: TGTGCCAGCAGCTTGGCCGGGGCAGGGGGGAATATCGAGCAGTACTTC.